What follows are 14 T cell receptor beta chains derived from one specimen sequenced in a study of cytomegalovirus exposure and HLA in healthy donors. This PCR relied on a set of 60 Vbeta primers and 13 Jbeta primers. TCRdb's table, derived via immunoSEQ multiplex PCR, lists solely in-frame clones and lacks some. The table shows about 76,000 clones, with 79% occurring only once. Sequenced: PBMCs. These receptors originate from a man in his thirties or forties in good health and CMV-seronegative.

This clone has a single count. V and J are TRBV4-2 and TRBJ2-7; D might be TRBD1 (6 bases). The CDR3 spans 16 residues. Per the germline V gene, CDR1 is LGHNA and CDR2 is YNFKEQ. Trimming cost V 0 bases and J 1 base, with 13 bases left between them. The CDR3 DNA reads as TGTGCCAGCAGCCAAGAAACAGGGTTGGGATCCTACGAGCAGTACTTC. Translating gives CASSQETGLGSYEQYF.

The rearrangement links TRBV2 to TRBJ2-5; 8 positions match TRBD2. This CDR3 contains 15 residues. CDR1 is SNHLY, CDR2 FYNNEI, per germline. V dropped 2 bases and J dropped 7; count of bases not matched to a gene: 9. The CDR3 bases are TGTGCCAGCAGTGAAAACGGACTAGCCGGGGGGACCCAGTACTTC. Amino acids: CASSENGLAGGTQYF.

Written as DNA, the CDR3 is TGTGCCAGCAGCTTGAGAACGGCGGGCCAAGAGACCCAGTACTTC. It codes for CASSLRTAGQETQYF. The chain couples TRBV5-4 to TRBJ2-5; D is perhaps TRBD2 (5 bases). The CDR3 loop spans 15 amino acids. Germline assignment: CDR1 SGHNT and CDR2 YYREEE (reference sequence). V shed 1 base and J shed 1 base, with 11 bases lying between them.

The chain recombines TRBV4-1 with TRBJ1-3; D gene ambiguous. In germline, CDR1 is MGHRA, CDR2 YSYEKL. V shed 1 base and J shed 0 bases, with 10 bases lying between them. The CDR3 covers 16 residues. The CDR3 region has the DNA TGCGCCAGCAGCCAAGCAGAGGCGGCCTCTGGAAACACCATATATTTT. It is translated as CASSQAEAASGNTIYF.

This rearrangement joins TRBV29-1 to TRBJ1-2; D gene unclear. Germline loops: CDR1 SQVTM, CDR2 ANQGSEA. The CDR3 is 14 residues long. Trimming removed 1 base at V and 4 bases at J, with 13 bases between. DNA of the CDR3: TGCAGCGTTGAAGGGAGCAGCAACTTCTATGGCTACACCTTC. It specifies CSVEGSSNFYGYTF.

V usage is TRBV11-3 and J usage is TRBJ2-1, with 11 positions matching TRBD2. The V gene end was trimmed by 3 bases and the J gene end by 4 bases; junction bases not matched to a gene: 11. The CDR3 extends over 18 amino acids. Germline CDR1 SGHNT, CDR2 YENEEA. The CDR3 DNA reads TGTGCCAGCAGCTTGGGGCTAGCGGGGGGCGATCGATACAATGAGCAGTTCTTC. Protein sequence: CASSLGLAGGDRYNEQFF.

The chain joins TRBV11-2 to TRBJ2-3; weak D call: TRBD1 (6 bases). Germline V lookup: CDR1 SGHAT, CDR2 FQNNGV. V lost 5 bases to trimming and J lost 6 bases, with 18 bases between them. The CDR3 extends over 15 amino acids. CDR3 nucleotide sequence: TGTGCCAGCAGCGCATACAGGGAAACGAGGGATACGCAGTATTTT. Residues: CASSAYRETRDTQYF.

This clone was observed a handful of times. This sequence joins TRBV5-4 and TRBJ2-1; tentatively, D is TRBD1 (5 bases). The V gene's germline CDR1 is SGHNT and CDR2 YYREEE (reference sequence). This CDR3 is built from 11 residues. With 4 bases removed from V and 16 bases from J, the gap between germline ends came to 15 bases. CDR3 coding DNA: TGTGCCAGCAGCCATACAGGAACTGCTTTCTTC. It specifies CASSHTGTAFF.

The chain is built from TRBV7-2 and TRBJ2-5; the D gene is possibly TRBD2 (5 bases). The germline gives CDR1 SGHTA, CDR2 FQGNSA. Trimming removed 5 bases from V and 2 bases from J, with 18 bases in between. The CDR3 contains 16 residues. CDR3 nucleotides: TGTGCCAGCAGCCAAAGGTCCAGCGGCCCACAAGAGACCCAGTACTTC. Translated, it gives CASSQRSSGPQETQYF.

The genes are TRBV13 and TRBJ2-1, with TRBD2 as a possible D gene (6 bases). The CDR3 runs 16 residues. V shed 5 bases and J shed 4 bases, with 18 bases lying between them. The V gene's germline CDR1 is PRHDT and CDR2 FYEKMQ (reference sequence). The CDR3 is CASSPRGGPGYNEQFF. The CDR3 nucleotides are TGTGCCAGCAGCCCCCGGGGAGGACCTGGTTACAATGAGCAGTTCTTC.

The chain recombines TRBV14 with TRBJ2-3; D ambiguous. The CDR3 is made up of 17 amino acids. The germline V and J ends were trimmed by 1 base and 2 bases, with 16 bases remaining between them. Per the germline V gene, CDR1 is SGHDN and CDR2 is FVKESK. CDR3 nucleotide sequence: TGTGCCAGCAGCCAAGTGGTTGGTAGCACCTTCACAGATACGCAGTATTTT. Protein product: CASSQVVGSTFTDTQYF.

The chain employs TRBV2 and TRBJ2-7, with TRBD2 matching over 7 bases. The CDR3 is made up of 13 amino acids. V was clipped by 6 bases and J by 3 bases; unmatched bases: 5. Germline V lookup: CDR1 SNHLY, CDR2 FYNNEI. The CDR3 protein is CASRASGVYEQYF. The CDR3 bases are TGTGCCAGCAGGGCTAGCGGAGTCTACGAGCAGTACTTC.

The rearrangement joins TRBV7-2 to TRBJ2-2; 11 bases are shared with TRBD2. There are 16 residues in the CDR3. V was clipped by 5 bases and J by 5 bases; unmatched bases: 7. Germline V gene data show CDR1 as SGHTA and CDR2 as FQGNSA. The DNA of the CDR3 is TGTGCCAGCAGCGGGATAGCGGGGGGGGCTACCGGGGAGCTGTTTTTT. Its protein is CASSGIAGGATGELFF.

On this clone: The same CDR3 also results from other DNA sequences found in this sample. The rearrangement joins TRBV18 to TRBJ1-1; 8 nucleotides agree with TRBD1. V was clipped by 3 bases and J by 2 bases; unmatched bases: 2. The germline V gene encodes CDR1 KGHSH and CDR2 LQKENI. CDR3 size: 14 residues. Here the CDR3 reads CASSPDRGNTEAFF. CDR3 nucleotide sequence: TGTGCCAGCTCACCCGACAGGGGAAACACTGAAGCTTTCTTT.